The next 16 T cell receptor beta chains were all read from a single sample in a study of blood T cell repertoires in COVID-19. This table comes from immunoSEQ multiplex PCR, and its TCRdb copy is limited to in-frame clones, with some not included. The table lists some 370,000 clones, roughly 90% of them singletons. The sample was peripheral blood. The receptor set was obtained from a man between 40 and 49 years old with acute or convalescent COVID-19.

The V call is TRBV6-6, the J call TRBJ1-5; 7 bases match TRBD1. Trimming removed 6 bases from V and 7 bases from J; junction bases left unmatched: 6. The germline V gene has CDR1 MNHNY and CDR2 SVGAGI (reference sequence). The CDR3 runs 13 residues. The CDR3 is CASRTRGQQPQHF. The CDR3 DNA is TGTGCCAGCAGAACCCGGGGACAGCAGCCCCAGCATTTT.

This chain links TRBV7-3 with TRBJ2-5, with D perhaps TRBD2 (6 bases). Germline CDR1 SGHTA, CDR2 FQGTGA. The CDR3 loop spans 13 amino acids. Trimming pared 2 bases from V and 3 bases from J, leaving 7 bases between. The CDR3 is CASSLGGEETQYF. Here the CDR3 DNA reads TGTGCCAGCAGCTTAGGCGGGGAAGAGACCCAGTACTTC.

V is TRBV19 and J is TRBJ2-7; TRBD2 matches 9 bases. The CDR3 runs 15 residues. Germline-derived CDR1 and CDR2 are LNHDA and SQIVND (reference sequence). After removal of 4 bases from V and 2 bases from J, the junction contained 6 bases not matched to a gene. The CDR3 DNA is TGTGCCAGTAGTACAAGTAGCGGGGGACCCTACGAGCAGTACTTC. Residues: CASSTSSGGPYEQYF.

The J gene is TRBJ1-1, the V gene TRBV7-3, with D uncertain. Germline loops: CDR1 SGHTA, CDR2 FQGTGA. This CDR3 comprises 8 residues. Trimming took off 10 bases at V and 7 bases at J, with 4 bases between the two ends. The CDR3 sequence is CATIEAFF. The CDR3 nucleotides read TGTGCCACCATTGAAGCTTTCTTT. The whole variable domain, filled in from reference TRBV7-3 and TRBJ1-1, reads GAGVSQTPSNKVTEKGKYVELRCDPISGHTALYWYRQSLGQGPEFLIYFQGTGAADDSGLPNDRFFAVRPEGSVSTLKIQRTERGDSAVYLCATIEAFFGQGTRLTVV.

The chain employs TRBV11-2 and TRBJ1-4; 10 bases fit TRBD1. This CDR3 has 16 residues. V lost 5 bases to trimming and J lost 5 bases; unmatched junction nucleotides: 8. Per germline, CDR1 SGHAT and CDR2 FQNNGV. The CDR3 reads CASSTSWTGGNEKLFF. CDR3 sequence (DNA): TGTGCCAGCAGCACGAGCTGGACAGGGGGAAATGAAAAACTGTTTTTT.

The chain employs TRBV4-3 and TRBJ2-3, with a possible D match to TRBD2 (6 bases). The CDR3 has 15 residues. Germline loops: CDR1 LGHNA, CDR2 YSLEER. V shed 1 base and J shed 0 bases, with 8 bases lying between them. The CDR3 loop reads CASSQALASTDTQYF. The CDR3 bases are TGCGCCAGCAGCCAAGCACTAGCTAGCACAGATACGCAGTATTTT.

The V call is TRBV27, the J call TRBJ2-2, with 8 bases aligning to TRBD2. Germline V gives CDR1 MNHEY, CDR2 SMNVEV (reference sequence). The CDR3 has 16 amino acids. The trim removed 1 base at V and 1 base at J, leaving 2 bases unmatched. DNA for the CDR3: TGTGCCAGCAGTTTATTAGCGGGAAGGAACACCGGGGAGCTGTTTTTT. Protein product: CASSLLAGRNTGELFF.

The J gene is TRBJ2-5, the V gene TRBV12-5; unclear D gene. CDR1 and CDR2 from the germline V gene are LGHNT and FRNRAP. The CDR3 contains 14 residues. The germline V and J ends were trimmed by 6 bases and 1 base, with 12 bases remaining between them. CDR3 residues: CASGQALPQETQYF. The CDR3 nucleotides read TGTGCTAGTGGCCAGGCGCTCCCCCAAGAGACCCAGTACTTC.

This clone has a single count. V and J are TRBV28 and TRBJ2-1, with D perhaps TRBD1 (6 bases). The germline V gene encodes CDR1 MDHEN and CDR2 SYDVKM. Trimming took off 4 bases at V and 0 bases at J, with 10 bases between the two ends. This CDR3 spans 15 amino acids. The CDR3 is CASSYQGSSYNEQFF. CDR3 nucleotide sequence: TGTGCCAGCAGTTATCAGGGGAGCTCCTACAATGAGCAGTTCTTC.

The chain has TRBV27 and TRBJ2-2; 7 nucleotides match TRBD1. Germline CDR1 and CDR2: MNHEY and SMNVEV (reference sequence). V was pared by 5 bases and J by 5 bases, with 8 bases of the junction left unmatched. The CDR3 sequence is 15 residues long. The CDR3 loop reads CASSNPTGTTGELFF. The CDR3 DNA reads as TGTGCCAGCAGTAACCCGACAGGGACGACCGGGGAGCTGTTTTTT.

This clone has just one count. The V and J genes are TRBV7-8 and TRBJ2-3; 8 nucleotides match TRBD2. Germline CDR1 and CDR2: SGHVS and FQNEAQ. The junction had 10 bases not matched to a gene; V was cut back by 10 bases and J by 4 bases. The CDR3 runs 14 residues. CDR3 sequence reads: CATSQRENADTQYF. The CDR3 DNA sequence: TGTGCCACCTCACAGCGGGAGAACGCAGATACGCAGTATTTT.

Points on this clone: Given a much more abundant clone one base away, this may be a read error. The sample holds other DNA sequences that translate to the same CDR3. V gene TRBV7-2 combines with J gene TRBJ2-7; possibly TRBD1 for D (6 bases). V lost 1 base to trimming and J lost 0 bases, with 13 bases between them. Germline V gene lookup returns CDR1 SGHTA and CDR2 FQGNSA. The CDR3 runs 16 residues. DNA of the CDR3: TGTGCCAGCAGCTTAGTAACAGGGCAGAGCTCCTACGAGCAGTACTTC. This gives the protein CASSLVTGQSSYEQYF.

The J gene is TRBJ1-6, the V gene TRBV6-5; 9 bases align to TRBD1. This CDR3 comprises 16 residues. Trimming removed 2 bases from V and 10 bases from J; junction bases left unmatched: 9. The germline CDR1 and CDR2 sequences are MNHEY and SVGAGI. The CDR3 sequence: CASSYRVGTGSSPLHF. The DNA for the CDR3 is TGTGCCAGCAGTTACAGGGTGGGGACAGGGTCCTCACCCCTCCACTTT.

The CDR3 sequence is CASSLTGQLNEQFF. CDR3 in DNA: TGTGCCAGCAGCTTAACAGGACAGTTAAATGAGCAGTTCTTC. This chain joins TRBV11-1 and TRBJ2-1; tentative D call: TRBD1 (6 bases). V lost 2 bases and J 7 bases, leaving 12 bases between the germline ends. CDR3 length equals 14 residues. CDR1 and CDR2 from the germline V gene are SGHAT and FQDESV (reference sequence).

This chain uses TRBV25-1 with TRBJ2-5, with 7 bases identical to TRBD1. The CDR3 runs to 14 residues. Germline V gives CDR1 MGHDK, CDR2 SYGVNS. With 2 bases clipped from V and 4 bases from J, the junction kept 4 bases outside the gene matches. For the CDR3, the DNA is TGTGCCAGCAGTGAAAGATCAGGGGGAGAGACCCAGTACTTC. It is translated as CASSERSGGETQYF. The whole variable domain, filled in from reference TRBV25-1 and TRBJ2-5, reads EADIYQTPRYLVIGTGKKITLECSQTMGHDKMYWYQQDPGMELHLIHYSYGVNSTEKGDLSSESTVSRIRTEHFPLTLESARPSHTSQYLCASSERSGGETQYFGPGTRLLVL.

With respect to this clone: Different DNA sequences within this sample yield the same CDR3. The chain employs TRBV2 and TRBJ2-7, with TRBD1 matching 10 bases. The germline CDR1 and CDR2 sequences are SNHLY and FYNNEI. J lost 3 bases, V lost 1 base, and 3 bases had no gene match. The CDR3 runs 15 residues. The CDR3 is CASSEGQGAFYEQYF. DNA for the CDR3: TGTGCCAGCAGTGAAGGACAGGGGGCCTTCTACGAGCAGTACTTC.